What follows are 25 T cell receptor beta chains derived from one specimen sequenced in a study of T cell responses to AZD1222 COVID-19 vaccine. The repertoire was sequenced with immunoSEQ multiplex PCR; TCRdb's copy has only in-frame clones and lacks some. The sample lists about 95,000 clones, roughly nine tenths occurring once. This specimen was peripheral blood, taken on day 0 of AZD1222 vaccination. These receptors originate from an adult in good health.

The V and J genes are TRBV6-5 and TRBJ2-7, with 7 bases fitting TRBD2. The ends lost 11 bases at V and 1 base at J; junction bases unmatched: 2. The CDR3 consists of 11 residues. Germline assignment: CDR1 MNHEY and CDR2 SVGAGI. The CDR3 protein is CAGGGSYEQYF. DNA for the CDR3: TGTGCCGGCGGGGGTTCCTACGAGCAGTACTTC.

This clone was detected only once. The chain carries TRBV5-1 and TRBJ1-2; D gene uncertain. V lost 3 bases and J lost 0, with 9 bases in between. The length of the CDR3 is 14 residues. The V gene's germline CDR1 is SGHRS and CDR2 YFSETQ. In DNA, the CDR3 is TGCGCCAGCAGCTCCAACGGGCCTAACTATGGCTACACCTTC. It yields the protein CASSSNGPNYGYTF.

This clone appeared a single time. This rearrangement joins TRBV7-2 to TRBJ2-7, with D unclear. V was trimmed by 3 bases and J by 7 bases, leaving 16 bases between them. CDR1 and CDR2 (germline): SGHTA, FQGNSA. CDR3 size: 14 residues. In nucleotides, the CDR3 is TGTGCCAGCAGCTTGCGACACTACGGATGGGAGCAGTACTTC. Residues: CASSLRHYGWEQYF.

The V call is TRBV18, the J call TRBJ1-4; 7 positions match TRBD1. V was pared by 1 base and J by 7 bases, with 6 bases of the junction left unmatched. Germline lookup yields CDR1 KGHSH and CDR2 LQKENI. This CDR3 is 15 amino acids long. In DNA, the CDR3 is TGTGCCAGCTCACCACGACAGGGCCTGGGTGAAAAACTGTTTTTT. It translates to CASSPRQGLGEKLFF.

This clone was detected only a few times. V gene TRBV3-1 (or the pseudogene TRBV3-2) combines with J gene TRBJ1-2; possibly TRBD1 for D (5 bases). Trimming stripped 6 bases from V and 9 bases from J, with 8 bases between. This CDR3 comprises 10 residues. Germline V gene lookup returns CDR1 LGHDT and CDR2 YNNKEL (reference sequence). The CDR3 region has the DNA TGTGCCAGCAGAGGGGTTAGCTACACCTTC. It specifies CASRGVSYTF.

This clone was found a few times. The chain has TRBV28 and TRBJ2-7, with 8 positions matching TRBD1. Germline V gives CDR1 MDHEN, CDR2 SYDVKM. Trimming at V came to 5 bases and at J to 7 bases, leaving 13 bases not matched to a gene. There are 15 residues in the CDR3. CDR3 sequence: CASSTTGEVLREQYF. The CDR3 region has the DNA TGTGCCAGCAGTACGACAGGGGAGGTACTACGGGAGCAGTACTTC. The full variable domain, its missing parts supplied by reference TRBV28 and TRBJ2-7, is DVKVTQSSRYLVKRTGEKVFLECVQDMDHENMFWYRQDPGLGLRLIYFSYDVKMKEKGDIPEGYSVSREKKERFSLILESASTNQTSMYLCASSTTGEVLREQYFGPGTRLTVT.

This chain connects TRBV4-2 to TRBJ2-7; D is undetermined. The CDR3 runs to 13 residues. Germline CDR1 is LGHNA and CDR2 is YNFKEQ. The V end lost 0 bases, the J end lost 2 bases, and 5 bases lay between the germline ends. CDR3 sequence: CASSQDGAYEQYF. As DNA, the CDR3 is TGTGCCAGCAGCCAAGATGGGGCCTACGAGCAGTACTTC.

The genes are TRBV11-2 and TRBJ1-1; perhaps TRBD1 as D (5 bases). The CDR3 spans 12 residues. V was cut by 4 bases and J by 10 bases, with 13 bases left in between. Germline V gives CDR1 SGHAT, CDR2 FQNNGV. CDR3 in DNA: TGTGCCAGCAGCTACCAGGGATCGCCAGCTTTCTTT. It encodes CASSYQGSPAFF.

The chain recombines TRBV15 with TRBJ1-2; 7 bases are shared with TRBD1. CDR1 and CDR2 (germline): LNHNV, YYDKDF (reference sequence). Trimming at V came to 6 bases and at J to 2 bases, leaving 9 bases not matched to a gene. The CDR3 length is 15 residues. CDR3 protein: CATSRGQRSNYGYTF. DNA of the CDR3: TGTGCCACCAGTAGGGGACAGCGATCCAACTATGGCTACACCTTC. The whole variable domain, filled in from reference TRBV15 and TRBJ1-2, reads DAMVIQNPRYQVTQFGKPVTLSCSQTLNHNVMYWYQQKSSQAPKLLFHYYDKDFNNEADTPDNFQSRRPNTSFCFLDIRSPGLGDTAMYLCATSRGQRSNYGYTFGSGTRLTVV.

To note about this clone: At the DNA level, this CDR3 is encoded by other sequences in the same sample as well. In DNA form, the CDR3 reads TGCGCCAGCAGCTGGGGGGGAACTAATGAAAAACTGTTTTTT. Protein product: CASSWGGTNEKLFF. V gene TRBV5-1 combines with J gene TRBJ1-4, with D perhaps matching TRBD1 (5 bases). V was pared by 3 bases and J by 1 base, with 7 bases between. CDR3 length: 14 residues. Germline V gene sequence: CDR1 SGHRS, CDR2 YFSETQ.

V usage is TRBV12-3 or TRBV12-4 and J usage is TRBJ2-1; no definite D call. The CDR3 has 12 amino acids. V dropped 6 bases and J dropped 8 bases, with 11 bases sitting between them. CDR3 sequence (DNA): TGTGCCAGCAGCATGACCGGCGATGAGCAGTTCTTC. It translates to CASSMTGDEQFF.

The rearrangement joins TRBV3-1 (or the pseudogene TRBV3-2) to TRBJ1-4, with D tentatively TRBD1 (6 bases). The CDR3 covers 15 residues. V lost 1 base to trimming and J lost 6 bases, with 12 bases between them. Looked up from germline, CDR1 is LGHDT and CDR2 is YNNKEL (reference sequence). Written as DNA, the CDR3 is TGTGCCAGCAGCCAAGCGGGGGGCGACTATGAAAAACTGTTTTTT. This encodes CASSQAGGDYEKLFF.

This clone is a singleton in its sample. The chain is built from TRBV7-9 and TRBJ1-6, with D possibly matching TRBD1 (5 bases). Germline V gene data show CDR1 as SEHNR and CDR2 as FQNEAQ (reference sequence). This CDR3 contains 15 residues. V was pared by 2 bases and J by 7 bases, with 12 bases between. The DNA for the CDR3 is TGTGCCAGCAGCTTACCAGGGACTTCCAATTCACCCCTCCACTTT. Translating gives CASSLPGTSNSPLHF.

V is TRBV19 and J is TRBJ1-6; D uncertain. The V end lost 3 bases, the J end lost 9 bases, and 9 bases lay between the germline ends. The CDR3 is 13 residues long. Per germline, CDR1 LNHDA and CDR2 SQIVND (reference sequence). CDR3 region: CASSILGSSPLHF. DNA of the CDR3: TGTGCCAGTAGTATTTTGGGGAGTTCACCCCTCCACTTT.

The CDR3 region has the DNA TGTGCCAGCAGTGAAGAGTTTGGGGGCAGGGGGAACACCGGGGAGCTGTTTTTT. Amino acid sequence: CASSEEFGGRGNTGELFF. This chain uses TRBV6-1 with TRBJ2-2; maybe TRBD1 (6 bases). This CDR3 has 18 residues. V lost 1 base to trimming and J lost 1 base, with 16 bases between them. Per germline, CDR1 MNHNS and CDR2 SASEGT.

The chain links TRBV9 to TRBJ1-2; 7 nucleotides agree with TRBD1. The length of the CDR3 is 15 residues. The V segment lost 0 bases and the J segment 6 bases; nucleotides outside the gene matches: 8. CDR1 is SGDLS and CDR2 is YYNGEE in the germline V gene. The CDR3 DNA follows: TGTGCCAGCAGCGTAGGAGGACAGGAAGTCAATGGCTACACCTTC. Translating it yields CASSVGGQEVNGYTF.

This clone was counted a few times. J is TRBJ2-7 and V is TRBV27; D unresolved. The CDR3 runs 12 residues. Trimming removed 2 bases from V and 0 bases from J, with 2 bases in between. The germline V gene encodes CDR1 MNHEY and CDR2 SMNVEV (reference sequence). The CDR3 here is CASSLPSYEQYF. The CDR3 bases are TGTGCCAGCAGTTTACCCTCCTACGAGCAGTACTTC.

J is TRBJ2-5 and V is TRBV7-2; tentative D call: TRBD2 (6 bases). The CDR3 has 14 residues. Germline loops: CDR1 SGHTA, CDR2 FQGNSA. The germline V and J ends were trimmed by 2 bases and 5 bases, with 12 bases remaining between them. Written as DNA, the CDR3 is TGTGCCAGCAGCTTAATGGGCGGGGAGGAGACCCAGTACTTC. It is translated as CASSLMGGEETQYF.

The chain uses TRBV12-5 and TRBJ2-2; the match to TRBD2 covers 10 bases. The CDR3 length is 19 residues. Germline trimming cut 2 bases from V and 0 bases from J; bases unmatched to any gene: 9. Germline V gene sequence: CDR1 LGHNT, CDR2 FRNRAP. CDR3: CASGLPRAGGSANTGELFF. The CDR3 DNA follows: TGTGCTAGTGGTTTGCCGCGAGCGGGGGGGTCCGCGAACACCGGGGAGCTGTTTTTT.

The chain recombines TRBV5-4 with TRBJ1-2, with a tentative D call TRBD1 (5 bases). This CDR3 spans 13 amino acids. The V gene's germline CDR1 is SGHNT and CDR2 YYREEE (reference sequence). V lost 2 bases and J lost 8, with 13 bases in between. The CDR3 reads CASSFPGSEGYTF. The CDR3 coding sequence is TGTGCCAGCAGCTTTCCAGGGTCGGAGGGCTACACCTTC.

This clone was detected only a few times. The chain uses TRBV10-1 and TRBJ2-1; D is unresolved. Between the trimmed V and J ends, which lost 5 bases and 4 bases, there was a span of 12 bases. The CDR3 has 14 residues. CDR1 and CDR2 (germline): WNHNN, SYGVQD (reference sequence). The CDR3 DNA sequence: TGCGCCAGCAGTCCAGGTGGGCAATACAATGAGCAGTTCTTC. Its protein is CASSPGGQYNEQFF.

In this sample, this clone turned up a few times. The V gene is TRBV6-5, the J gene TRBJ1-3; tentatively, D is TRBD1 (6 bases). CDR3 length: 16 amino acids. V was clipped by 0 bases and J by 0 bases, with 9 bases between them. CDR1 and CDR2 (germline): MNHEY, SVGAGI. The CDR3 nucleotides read TGTGCCAGCAGTTACTCGGGGGCCATCTCTGGAAACACCATATATTTT. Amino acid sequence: CASSYSGAISGNTIYF.

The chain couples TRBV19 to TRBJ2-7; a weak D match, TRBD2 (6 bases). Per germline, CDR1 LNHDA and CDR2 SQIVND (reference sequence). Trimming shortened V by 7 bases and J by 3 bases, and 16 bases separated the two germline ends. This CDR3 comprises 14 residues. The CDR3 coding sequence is TGTGCCAGTACCCCCGGGGGTTATGGCTACGAGCAGTACTTC. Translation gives CASTPGGYGYEQYF.

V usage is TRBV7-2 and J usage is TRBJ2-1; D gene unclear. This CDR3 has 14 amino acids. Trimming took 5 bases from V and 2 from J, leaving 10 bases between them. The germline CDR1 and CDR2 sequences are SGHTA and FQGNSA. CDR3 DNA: TGTGCCAGCAGCCCGGCCTGGGCCTACAATGAGCAGTTCTTC. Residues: CASSPAWAYNEQFF.

The DNA for the CDR3 is TGTGCCAGTAGTTGGACAGCAACTAATGAAAAACTGTTTTTT. Its protein product is CASSWTATNEKLFF. The rearrangement uses TRBV19 and TRBJ1-4; maybe TRBD1 (6 bases). The CDR3 loop spans 14 amino acids. Germline CDR1 and CDR2: LNHDA and SQIVND (reference sequence). Deletions cut 5 bases from V and 0 bases from J, with 7 bases between.